This TCR beta chain was documented in a study of T cells in Graves' hyperthyroidism and ophthalmopathy. Trimming removed 5 bases at V and 2 bases at J, with 17 bases between. CDR3 length: 16 residues. The germline V gene has CDR1 SGHTA and CDR2 FQGNSA. Amplified TCR beta CDR3 regions derived from RNA transcripts. The HTBI set primed first-round TCR CDR3 RT-PCR. TCRdb redid the calling of the multiplex PCR reads with MiXCR, one entry per CDR3 protein. Among roughly 550,000 distinct CDR3 sequences listed, 15% to 20% were seen once. Ten or more counts support this clonotype. The specimen sequenced was blood. The receptor's source is a young woman with Graves' ophthalmopathy. The chain has TRBV7-2 and TRBJ2-3; D remains ambiguous. The CDR3 coding sequence is TGTGCCAGCAGCGGGCAGTTGGCCGTCAACACAGATACGCAGTATTTT. It is translated as CASSGQLAVNTDTQYF.